This T cell receptor (beta chain) is from a study of human T cells and chemical hapten exposure. Study information: The sensitizing agent was 2% DPC, placed on approximately 2 cm by approximately 2 cm of upper inner arm skin. Minor volume differences among pooled libraries chiefly drove per-sample TCR yield variation. Study findings and constraints: In the PT1 data, expanded TCR counts showed a positive correlation with patch test score.

A single record per CDR3 protein comes from TCRdb applying MiXCR to the RACE reads. The sample contains about 400,000 distinct CDR3 sequences, about 6% of which appear only once. The time point was: patch test 2, 6 weeks after DPC sensitization. The treatment: therapeutic diphenylcyclopropenone sensitization with weekly scalp DPC. The table lists this clonotype with many counts. What it binds is unknown. Per the germline V gene, CDR1 is SGHRS and CDR2 is YFSETQ. Trimming at V came to 3 bases and at J to 10 bases, leaving 6 bases not matched to a gene. CDR3 size: 12 residues. The genes are TRBV5-1 and TRBJ1-1; 7 bases fit TRBD1. The material was whole blood, obtained in connection with sensitization to the hapten diphenylcyclopropenone (DPC). The source is a woman under 30 with alopecia areata. Some clones in this sample may be carry-over from other donors' samples. The CDR3 loop is CASSSTGDGAFF. CDR3 bases: TGCGCCAGCAGCTCTACAGGGGACGGAGCTTTCTTT.